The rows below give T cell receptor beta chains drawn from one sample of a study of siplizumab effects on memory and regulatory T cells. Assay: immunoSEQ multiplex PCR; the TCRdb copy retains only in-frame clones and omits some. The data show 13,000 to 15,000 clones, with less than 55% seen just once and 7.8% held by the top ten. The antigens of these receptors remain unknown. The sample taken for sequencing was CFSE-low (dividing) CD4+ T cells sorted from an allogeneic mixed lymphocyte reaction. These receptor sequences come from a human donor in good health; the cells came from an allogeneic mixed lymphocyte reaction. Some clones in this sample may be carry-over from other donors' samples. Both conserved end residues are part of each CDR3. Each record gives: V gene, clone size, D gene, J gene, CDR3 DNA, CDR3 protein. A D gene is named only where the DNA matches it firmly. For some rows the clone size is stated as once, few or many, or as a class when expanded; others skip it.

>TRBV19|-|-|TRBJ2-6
TGTGCCAGTAACCCGATGGGGGCCTCTGGGGCCAACGTCCTGACTTTC
CASNPMGASGANVLTF
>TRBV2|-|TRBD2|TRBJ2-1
TGTGCCAGCAGCGCCGGACTAGCCTCCTACAATGAGCAGTTCTTC
CASSAGLASYNEQFF
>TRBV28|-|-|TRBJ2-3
TGTGCCAGCAACCAAGGGGGGCACTCCTACCGGGATACGCAGTATTTT
CASNQGGHSYRDTQYF
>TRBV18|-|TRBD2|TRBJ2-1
TGTGCCAGCTCACGACTAGCGGGAAGCTCCTACAATGAGCAGTTCTTC
CASSRLAGSSYNEQFF
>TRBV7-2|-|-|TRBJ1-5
TGTGCCAGCAGCGGGTTCAATCAGCCCCAGCATTTT
CASSGFNQPQHF
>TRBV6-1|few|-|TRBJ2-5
TGTGCCAGCAGTGTGATAGCGCCCGCCTTGAAGGAGACCCAGTACTTC
CASSVIAPALKETQYF
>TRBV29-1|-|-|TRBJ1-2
TGCAGCGTTCAGGGGATGAGCGGCTACACCTTC
CSVQGMSGYTF
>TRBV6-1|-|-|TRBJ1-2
TGTGCCAGCAGCCCCACCGAATCCTATGGCTACACCTTC
CASSPTESYGYTF
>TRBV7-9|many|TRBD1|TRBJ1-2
TGTGCCAGCAGCCGGGGACAGGGAGGAGACTATGGCTACACCTTC
CASSRGQGGDYGYTF
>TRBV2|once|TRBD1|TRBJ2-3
TGTGCCAGCAGTCCTGACAGGGCTTACCCAGATACGCAGTATTTT
CASSPDRAYPDTQYF
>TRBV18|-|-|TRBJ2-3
TGTGCCAGCTCCACCGGCACAGATACGCAGTATTTT
CASSTGTDTQYF
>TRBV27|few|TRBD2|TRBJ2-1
TGTGCCAGCAGGGGACTAGCGGTAAGCTACAATGAGCAGTTCTTC
CASRGLAVSYNEQFF
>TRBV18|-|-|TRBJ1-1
TGTGCCAGCTCACGGGAGGGGCCCTGGATGAACACTGAAGCTTTCTTT
CASSREGPWMNTEAFF
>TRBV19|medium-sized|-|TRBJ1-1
TGTGCAACAGGGAGGGGCATGAACACTGAAGCTTTCTTT
CATGRGMNTEAFF
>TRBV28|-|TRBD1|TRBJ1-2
TGTGCCAGCAGTCTGGGACAGAGCTATGGCTACACCTTC
CASSLGQSYGYTF
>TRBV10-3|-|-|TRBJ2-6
TGTGCCTCGTCAATCGGGCAGGGCTCTGGGGCCAACGTCCTGACTTTC
CASSIGQGSGANVLTF
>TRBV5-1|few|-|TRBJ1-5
TGTGCCAGCAGCTTGACTACAGCGAGTTACCAGCCCCAGCATTTT
CASSLTTASYQPQHF
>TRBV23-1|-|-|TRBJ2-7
TGCGCCAGCAGTCAGTCGTGGCAGAACTTTTCGGACTACTACGAGCAGTACTTC
CASSQSWQNFSDYYEQYF
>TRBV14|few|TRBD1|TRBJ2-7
TGTGCCAGCAGCCAAACGGACAGGTGGGCCTACGAGCAGTACTTC
CASSQTDRWAYEQYF
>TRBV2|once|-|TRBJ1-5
TGTGCCAGCAGCAGGACTTTGGATGGCAATCAGCCCCAGCATTTT
CASSRTLDGNQPQHF
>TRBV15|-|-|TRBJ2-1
TGTGCCACCAGCATCTTAAGAGGGGGCTACAATGAGCAGTTCTTC
CATSILRGGYNEQFF
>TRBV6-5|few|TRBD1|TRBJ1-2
TGTGCCAGCAGTTCCCAGGGGGATGGCTACACCTTC
CASSSQGDGYTF
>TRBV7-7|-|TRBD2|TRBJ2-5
TGTGCTAGCAGCACCGGGACTAGCGGAGAGACCCAGTACTTC
CASSTGTSGETQYF
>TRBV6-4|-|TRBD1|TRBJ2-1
TGTGCCAGCGTAAGCAGGGGGCGTTGGAATGAGCAGTTCTTC
CASVSRGRWNEQFF
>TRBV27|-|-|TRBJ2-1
TGTGCCAGCAGTCAGTACATGAATGAGCAGTTCTTC
CASSQYMNEQFF
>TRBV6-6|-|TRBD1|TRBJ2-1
TGTGCCAGCGGACAGGGGAACTACAATGAGCAGTTCTTC
CASGQGNYNEQFF
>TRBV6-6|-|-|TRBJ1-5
TGTGCCACCCGAATTGAGGCACATCAGCCCCAGCATTTT
CATRIEAHQPQHF
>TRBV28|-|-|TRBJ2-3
TGTGCCAGCAGTTCGCAGGGTCGCGATACGCAGTATTTT
CASSSQGRDTQYF
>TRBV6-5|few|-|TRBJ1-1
TGTGCCAGCAGTTACTCTGCGGGCACGAGTACTGAAGCTTTCTTT
CASSYSAGTSTEAFF
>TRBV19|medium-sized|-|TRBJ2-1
TGTGCCAGTAGTATAGCGGGAGCCATCTACAATGAGCAGTTCTTC
CASSIAGAIYNEQFF
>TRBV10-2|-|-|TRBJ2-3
TGCGCCAGCAGTGAGCGGGGAAAGGTTGGAGGAGATACGCAGTATTTT
CASSERGKVGGDTQYF
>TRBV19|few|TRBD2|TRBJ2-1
TGTGCCAGTAGTATAGTTGCGGGAGTTAGTGAGCAGTTCTTC
CASSIVAGVSEQFF
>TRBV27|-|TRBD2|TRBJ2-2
TGTGCCAGCAGTTTCGAGGGACTAGCGGGGTTGAACACCGGGGAGCTGTTTTTT
CASSFEGLAGLNTGELFF
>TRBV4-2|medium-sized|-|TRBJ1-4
TGTGCCAGCAGCCCATTGAGAGGGGGGGCAACTAATGAAAAACTGTTTTTT
CASSPLRGGATNEKLFF
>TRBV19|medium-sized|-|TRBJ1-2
TGTGCCAGTAGCAGACAGTTGCTAGGCTTCTACTATGGCTACACCTTC
CASSRQLLGFYYGYTF
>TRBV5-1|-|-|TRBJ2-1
TGCGCCAGCAGCTTGTTACAGGGTTCCTACAATGAGCAGTTCTTC
CASSLLQGSYNEQFF
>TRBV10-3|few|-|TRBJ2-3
TGTGCCGGAAGTTGGGGGCTCACAGATACGCAGTATTTT
CAGSWGLTDTQYF
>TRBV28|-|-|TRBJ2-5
TGTGCCAGCAGTTTTGGCAGGGGCCGGGAGACCCAGTACTTC
CASSFGRGRETQYF
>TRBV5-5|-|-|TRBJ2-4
TGTGCCAGCAGTTTGGGACGGACCTTAGCCAAAAACATTCAGTACTTC
CASSLGRTLAKNIQYF
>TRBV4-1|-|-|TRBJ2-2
TGCGCCAGCAGCCAATTAGGGCGGGGGAACACCGGGGAGCTGTTTTTT
CASSQLGRGNTGELFF
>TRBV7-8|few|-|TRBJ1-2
TGTGCCAGCAGCCTGAACCTAGGGCAGGGGCACTATGGCTACACCTTC
CASSLNLGQGHYGYTF
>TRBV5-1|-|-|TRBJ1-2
TGCGCCAGCAGCACAGAGAGCCCCCTCTATGGCTACACCTTC
CASSTESPLYGYTF
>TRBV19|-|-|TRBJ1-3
TGTGCCAGTAGTAAATGGGTTGGGACCTCTGGAAACACCATATATTTT
CASSKWVGTSGNTIYF
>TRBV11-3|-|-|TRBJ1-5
TGTGCCAGCAGCTTAGATCCCCACAGGGAGCATAGCAATCAGCCCCAGCATTTT
CASSLDPHREHSNQPQHF
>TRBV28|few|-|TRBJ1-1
TGTGCCAGCGGTCCGCCCCGGGGCACTGAAGCTTTCTTT
CASGPPRGTEAFF
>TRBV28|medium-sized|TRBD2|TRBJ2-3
TGTGCCAGCAGCGGTCCTAGCGGGGAATTTATGGATACGCAGTATTTT
CASSGPSGEFMDTQYF
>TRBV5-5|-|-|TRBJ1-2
TGTGCCAGCAGCTTCCGACAGGTCTACAACCCTAACTATGGCTACACCTTC
CASSFRQVYNPNYGYTF